A selection of T cell receptor beta chains follows, all from one sample in a study of blood T cell repertoires in COVID-19. Sequencing was performed with immunoSEQ multiplex PCR; in TCRdb, only in-frame clones are kept and a portion is missing. Here the sample spans 150,000 to 200,000 clones, approximately 75% being singletons. The sample was peripheral blood. These receptors all stem from a human donor in a cohort sampled during active COVID-19. Both conserved end residues are part of each CDR3. The order of the fields is V gene, J gene, clone size, CDR3 protein. A clone size is listed for some rows: how often the clone was seen (once, few, many), or a class if it is expanded.

V gene: TRBV6-2/TRBV6-3
J gene: TRBJ2-5
clone size: many
CDR3 protein: CASSYLAAAQETQYF

V gene: TRBV7-2
J gene: TRBJ1-4
clone size: .
CDR3 protein: CASSVGHSNEKLFF

V gene: TRBV10-3
J gene: TRBJ2-2
clone size: .
CDR3 protein: CAISEPAGGGLDTGELFF

V gene: TRBV7-2
J gene: TRBJ2-7
clone size: .
CDR3 protein: CASSPTNEQYF

V gene: TRBV19
J gene: TRBJ2-2
clone size: .
CDR3 protein: CASSKTGVKTGELFF

V gene: TRBV7-8
J gene: TRBJ1-3
clone size: few
CDR3 protein: CASSPYFKGQGLSGNTIYF

V gene: TRBV7-2
J gene: TRBJ1-1
clone size: .
CDR3 protein: CASSLSVELNTEAFF

V gene: TRBV27
J gene: TRBJ2-1
clone size: .
CDR3 protein: CASSFIPRGEVYNEQFF

V gene: TRBV11-2
J gene: TRBJ2-2
clone size: once
CDR3 protein: CASSGGLAGDSNTGELFF

V gene: TRBV11-1
J gene: TRBJ2-7
clone size: .
CDR3 protein: CASSPPGRGSYEQYF

V gene: TRBV6-5
J gene: TRBJ1-5
clone size: .
CDR3 protein: CATTRGGGNQPQHF

V gene: TRBV23-1
J gene: TRBJ2-2
clone size: .
CDR3 protein: CASSQSRGREVTGELFF

V gene: TRBV28
J gene: TRBJ2-1
clone size: .
CDR3 protein: CASSKILSSYNEQFF

V gene: TRBV7-3
J gene: TRBJ2-3
clone size: .
CDR3 protein: CASSFTPTGLITDTQYF

V gene: TRBV24-1
J gene: TRBJ2-1
clone size: .
CDR3 protein: CATSDLAGGGSEQFF

V gene: TRBV29-1
J gene: TRBJ2-1
clone size: .
CDR3 protein: CSGGLAGGEQFF

V gene: TRBV2
J gene: TRBJ1-5
clone size: .
CDR3 protein: CAILEGREGAQHF

V gene: TRBV13
J gene: TRBJ2-7
clone size: .
CDR3 protein: CASSDRDRGLYEQYF

V gene: TRBV24-1
J gene: TRBJ2-2
clone size: .
CDR3 protein: CATSDLLVSDTGELFF

V gene: TRBV20-1
J gene: TRBJ1-1
clone size: .
CDR3 protein: CSASPGTGRAEAFF

V gene: TRBV5-4
J gene: TRBJ1-4
clone size: .
CDR3 protein: CASRVTGGPEKLFF

V gene: TRBV5-4
J gene: TRBJ1-1
clone size: .
CDR3 protein: CASSPDMTGDTEAFF

V gene: TRBV2
J gene: TRBJ1-1
clone size: .
CDR3 protein: CASSGGGLGTEAFF

V gene: TRBV7-9
J gene: TRBJ2-3
clone size: .
CDR3 protein: CASSLGQGGTDTQYF

V gene: TRBV27
J gene: TRBJ1-6
clone size: .
CDR3 protein: CASSRRQNSPLHF

V gene: TRBV2
J gene: TRBJ1-1
clone size: .
CDR3 protein: CASKGLMNTEAFF

V gene: TRBV2
J gene: TRBJ1-5
clone size: few
CDR3 protein: CASSARATIDQPQHF

V gene: TRBV14
J gene: TRBJ1-2
clone size: .
CDR3 protein: CASSQVQGAIYGYTF

V gene: TRBV20-1
J gene: TRBJ1-4
clone size: .
CDR3 protein: CSASRTNEKLFF

V gene: TRBV4-3
J gene: TRBJ2-5
clone size: .
CDR3 protein: CASSQAGTAQETQYF

V gene: TRBV7-2
J gene: TRBJ2-2
clone size: .
CDR3 protein: CATGVVAGGGTGELFF

V gene: TRBV13
J gene: TRBJ1-5
clone size: .
CDR3 protein: CASSLGIHSNQPQHF

V gene: TRBV6-2/TRBV6-3
J gene: TRBJ1-1
clone size: .
CDR3 protein: CASSYAQGAGTEAFF

V gene: TRBV10-3
J gene: TRBJ1-4
clone size: .
CDR3 protein: CAISEGDRAKLFF

V gene: TRBV6-5
J gene: TRBJ1-1
clone size: once
CDR3 protein: CASNYLNTEAFF

V gene: TRBV19
J gene: TRBJ1-5
clone size: .
CDR3 protein: CASYRTGEGQPQHF

V gene: TRBV28
J gene: TRBJ1-4
clone size: .
CDR3 protein: CASSDRYRGEKLFF

V gene: TRBV6-2/TRBV6-3
J gene: TRBJ2-7
clone size: .
CDR3 protein: CASSYDTREQYF

V gene: TRBV28
J gene: TRBJ2-4
clone size: .
CDR3 protein: CATTREGIQYF

V gene: TRBV7-9
J gene: TRBJ2-7
clone size: .
CDR3 protein: CASSYLQGREYF

V gene: TRBV18
J gene: TRBJ1-6
clone size: many
CDR3 protein: CASSPLPQGYNSPLHF

V gene: TRBV24-1
J gene: TRBJ2-2
clone size: .
CDR3 protein: CATSDSPDRGGTGELFF

V gene: TRBV12-1
J gene: TRBJ2-2
clone size: .
CDR3 protein: CASSPPKLLAGVESTGELFF

V gene: TRBV5-1
J gene: TRBJ2-7
clone size: .
CDR3 protein: CASSYYLTGTGHEQYF

V gene: TRBV19
J gene: TRBJ2-7
clone size: .
CDR3 protein: CATGTGAFYEQYF

V gene: TRBV6-5
J gene: TRBJ1-1
clone size: once
CDR3 protein: CASSLDRTNTEAFF

V gene: TRBV19
J gene: TRBJ1-5
clone size: once
CDR3 protein: CASQSRDRGSNQPQHF

V gene: TRBV24-1
J gene: TRBJ2-1
clone size: .
CDR3 protein: CATSDRADEQFF